This is a list of T cell receptor beta chains from one sample in a study of cytomegalovirus exposure and HLA in healthy donors. The data were produced by immunoSEQ multiplex PCR, yet TCRdb's version contains in-frame clones alone and is incomplete. The sample yields under 110,000 clones, about nine tenths seen once. The sequenced sample consisted of PBMCs. These receptors all stem from a woman between 18 and 30 years old in good health and CMV-seropositive. CDR3s leave out the opening cysteine and the closing phenylalanine or tryptophan. Fields, in order: V gene, J gene, CDR3 protein.

TRBV2	TRBJ1-1	ASSSKRTAGEAF
TRBV6-5	TRBJ2-1	AIASLRRGGYEQF
TRBV4-1	TRBJ1-4	ASSRGQGGGEKLF
TRBV27	TRBJ2-4	AVWARSGNIQY
TRBV9	TRBJ2-5	ASSVGLGQGKETQY
TRBV19	TRBJ1-5	ASRKGQDNQPQH
TRBV29-1	TRBJ1-2	SVGRQAAGGYT
TRBV27	TRBJ1-1	ASSLGPEAEAF
TRBV7-9	TRBJ1-1	ASSLGAGADTEAF
TRBV5-4	TRBJ2-2	ASSLGGLVLSPGELF
TRBV7-8	TRBJ1-1	ASSLGGLGEAF
TRBV7-9	TRBJ2-1	ASSLAGADEQF
TRBV5-4	TRBJ1-2	ASSEGQKNYGYT
TRBV4-1	TRBJ2-2	ASSLRDSTGELF
TRBV27	TRBJ1-2	ASSLGGIYGYT
TRBV4-1	TRBJ1-6	ASSQEYGNSPLH
TRBV7-2	TRBJ2-5	ASSLGGRVEETQY
TRBV4-1	TRBJ1-1	ASSQGLVPGQGQGTEAF
TRBV29-1	TRBJ1-2	SVVSQVKGNDYT
TRBV4-3	TRBJ1-2	ASSQDRNRGLGYT